This entry is about one T cell receptor (beta chain). Its target is unknown. This record comes from a study of T cell responses to AZD1222 COVID-19 vaccine. Study-level results: The reported proportion of spike-specific TCRs targeting unmutated variant regions was nearly half. Repertoires were collected only later (after the peak T cell response had occurred).

This table comes from immunoSEQ multiplex PCR, and its TCRdb copy is limited to in-frame clones, with some not included. The sample shows 180,000 or so clones, nearly 95% of them seen only once. This TCR was sampled from an adult who received the AZD1222 COVID-19 vaccine. Sample: peripheral blood, taken 28 days after the second AZD1222 dose.

CDR3 residues: CASSEASGDYGYTF. As DNA, the CDR3 is TGTGCCAGCAGTGAGGCGTCAGGAGACTATGGCTACACCTTC. The chain combines TRBV2 with TRBJ1-2, with D unclear. The CDR3 spans 14 residues. The V gene's germline CDR1 is SNHLY and CDR2 FYNNEI. Trimming left V 3 bases short and J 3 bases short, with 11 bases between.